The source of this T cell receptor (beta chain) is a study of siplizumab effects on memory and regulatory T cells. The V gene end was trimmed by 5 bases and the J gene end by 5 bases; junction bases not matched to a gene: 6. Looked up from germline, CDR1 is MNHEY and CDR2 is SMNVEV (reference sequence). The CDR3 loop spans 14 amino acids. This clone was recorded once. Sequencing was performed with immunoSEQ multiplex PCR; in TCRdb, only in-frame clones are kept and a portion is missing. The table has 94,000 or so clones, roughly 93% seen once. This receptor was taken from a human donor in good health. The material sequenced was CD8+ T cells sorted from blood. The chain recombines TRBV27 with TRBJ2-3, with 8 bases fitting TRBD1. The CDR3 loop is CASSIKDREDTQYF. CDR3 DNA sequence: TGTGCCAGCAGTATAAAGGACAGGGAAGATACGCAGTATTTT.